These T cell receptor beta chains were read from a single sample in a study of shared clonotypes between healthy human individuals. The protocol was immunoSEQ multiplex PCR, while the TCRdb copy is restricted to in-frame clones and leaves out a portion. This table holds about 2.4 million clones, under 95% found once. The material sequenced was naive CD4+ T cells from PBMCs. These TCRs come from a man between 18 and 29 years old in good health. Some clones in this sample may be carry-over from other donors' samples. The CDR3 runs from the conserved cysteine through the conserved F or W. D genes are given only for firm matches. A row's size may be missing; if present it is once, few, many or a size class.

TRBJ2-3 | . | . | TRBV7-6 | CASSLSTDTQYF | TGTGCCAGCAGCCTATCCACAGATACGCAGTATTTT
TRBJ1-3 | . | . | TRBV11-2 | CASSPLPGNTIYF | TGTGCCAGCAGCCCCCTCCCGGGAAACACCATATATTTT
TRBJ1-3 | . | . | TRBV19 | CASSIPITSSGNTIYF | TGTGCCAGTAGCATACCCATTACGAGCTCTGGAAACACCATATATTTT
TRBJ1-4 | . | . | TRBV28 | CASGHLAGASNEKLFF | TGTGCCAGCGGCCATTTAGCGGGGGCGAGTAATGAAAAACTGTTTTTT
TRBJ2-6 | . | . | TRBV5-4 | CASSLAGGANVLTF | TGTGCCAGCAGCTTGGCAGGAGGGGCCAACGTCCTGACTTTC
TRBJ2-7 | . | . | TRBV19 | CASKQGSYEQYF | TGTGCCAGTAAACAGGGCAGCTACGAGCAGTACTTC
TRBJ2-2 | . | TRBD1 | TRBV18 | CASSGQGNTGELFF | TGTGCCAGCTCAGGACAGGGGAACACCGGGGAGCTGTTTTTT
TRBJ2-1 | . | TRBD2 | TRBV5-1 | CASSFPTSGTNNEQFF | TGCGCCAGCAGCTTCCCAACTAGCGGGACCAACAATGAGCAGTTCTTC
TRBJ1-3 | . | . | TRBV5-1 | CASSLVGIGNTIYF | TGCGCCAGCAGCCTCGTAGGTATCGGAAACACCATATATTTT
TRBJ1-1 | . | . | TRBV7-2 | CASSKLTGANTEAFF | TGTGCCAGCAGCAAACTGACAGGAGCGAACACTGAAGCTTTCTTT
TRBJ2-1 | . | . | TRBV6-1 | CASSEAQSGPYNEQFF | TGTGCCAGCAGTGAAGCGCAGAGCGGGCCTTACAATGAGCAGTTCTTC
TRBJ1-3 | once | TRBD1 | TRBV5-8 | CASSFTTGAGGNTIYF | TGTGCCAGCAGCTTCACGACAGGGGCGGGTGGAAACACCATATATTTT
TRBJ2-7 | . | TRBD1 | TRBV4-1 | CASSQASGQGREQYF | TGCGCCAGCAGCCAAGCATCGGGACAGGGGCGGGAGCAGTACTTC
TRBJ1-1 | . | . | TRBV23-1 | CASSHPKTVIHTEAFF | TGCGCCAGCAGTCATCCCAAGACAGTGATCCACACTGAAGCTTTCTTT
TRBJ1-1 | once | . | TRBV19 | CASSTRTVNTEAFF | TGTGCCAGTAGTACTCGTACAGTTAACACTGAAGCTTTCTTT
TRBJ2-2 | . | TRBD1 | TRBV5-5 | CASSLTGGTGELFF | TGTGCCAGCAGCTTAACAGGGGGTACCGGGGAGCTGTTTTTT
TRBJ2-3 | . | . | TRBV15 | CATSGPGHTDTQYF | TGTGCCACCAGCGGGCCGGGGCACACAGATACGCAGTATTTT
TRBJ1-3 | . | . | TRBV6-1 | CASNEVANTIYF | TGTGCCAGCAATGAGGTGGCGAACACCATATATTTT
TRBJ2-1 | . | TRBD2 | TRBV4-1 | CASSNPLASTYNEQFF | TGCGCCAGCAGTAACCCACTAGCGTCAACCTACAATGAGCAGTTCTTC
TRBJ2-2 | . | . | TRBV7-2 | CASSLNSVANTGELFF | TGTGCCAGCAGCTTAAATAGCGTCGCGAACACCGGGGAGCTGTTTTTT
TRBJ2-4 | . | . | TRBV19 | CASTPNGAKNIQYF | TGTGCCAGTACTCCCAATGGGGCCAAAAACATTCAGTACTTC
TRBJ2-7 | . | . | TRBV4-3 | CASSQTWNSRVGEQYF | TGCGCCAGCAGCCAAACTTGGAACAGCCGCGTTGGGGAGCAGTACTTC
TRBJ2-2 | . | TRBD2 | TRBV27 | CASTLRGANTGELFF | TGTGCCAGCACCCTGCGGGGGGCGAACACCGGGGAGCTGTTTTTT
TRBJ2-1 | . | . | TRBV5-4 | CASSLTSYEQFF | TGTGCCAGCAGCCTGACTAGTTATGAGCAGTTCTTC
TRBJ2-7 | . | TRBD1 | TRBV15 | CATSRDHIGTGPYEQYF | TGTGCCACCAGCAGAGATCACATTGGGACAGGGCCCTACGAGCAGTACTTC
TRBJ1-1 | . | TRBD1 | TRBV28 | CASRHGTGHTEAFF | TGTGCCAGCAGGCATGGGACAGGGCACACTGAAGCTTTCTTT
TRBJ2-3 | . | . | TRBV19 | CASSSGTGGDTQYF | TGTGCCAGTAGTTCCGGGACTGGCGGAGATACGCAGTATTTT
TRBJ2-7 | once | TRBD2 | TRBV4-1 | CASSQITSGQGEQYF | TGCGCCAGCAGCCAAATCACTAGCGGCCAGGGCGAGCAGTACTTC
TRBJ1-4 | . | TRBD1 | TRBV6-9 | CASTERDRGGEKLFF | TGTGCCAGCACGGAGAGGGACAGGGGGGGTGAAAAACTGTTTTTT
TRBJ2-5 | . | TRBD1 | TRBV28 | CASSLGQGSETQYF | TGTGCCAGCAGTTTAGGACAGGGCTCGGAGACCCAGTACTTC
TRBJ1-2 | . | . | TRBV7-2 | CASSFAAGRTNYGYTF | TGTGCCAGCAGCTTCGCAGCGGGACGGACCAACTATGGCTACACCTTC
TRBJ2-5 | . | . | TRBV27 | CASSPYRAGETQYF | TGTGCCAGCAGTCCGTACAGGGCTGGAGAGACCCAGTACTTC
TRBJ2-7 | . | TRBD1 | TRBV6-1 | CASSEGDSSYEQYF | TGTGCCAGCAGTGAAGGGGACAGCTCCTACGAGCAGTACTTC
TRBJ2-7 | . | . | TRBV5-1 | CASSLDWGEQYF | TGCGCCAGCAGCTTGGATTGGGGCGAGCAGTACTTC
TRBJ1-3 | . | . | TRBV10-3 | CASTTSSGNTIYF | TGTGCCAGCACCACGAGCTCTGGAAACACCATATATTTT
TRBJ1-5 | . | . | TRBV6-5 | CASSYSNSNQPQHF | TGTGCCAGCAGTTACTCCAACAGCAATCAGCCCCAGCATTTT
TRBJ2-2 | . | . | TRBV30 | CAWSPQWMGTGELFF | TGTGCCTGGAGCCCCCAATGGATGGGCACCGGGGAGCTGTTTTTT
TRBJ2-1 | once | . | TRBV5-4 | CASSGTPVNEQFF | TGTGCCAGCAGCGGGACTCCCGTCAATGAGCAGTTCTTC
TRBJ2-5 | . | . | TRBV10-3 | CAISVGWETQYF | TGTGCCATCAGTGTAGGGTGGGAGACCCAGTACTTC
TRBJ1-3 | . | . | TRBV29-1 | CSFRSPPNTIYF | TGCAGCTTTCGCTCCCCCCCAAACACCATATATTTT
TRBJ2-5 | . | . | TRBV6-5 | CASRMDGTYQETQYF | TGTGCCAGCCGGATGGATGGGACCTACCAAGAGACCCAGTACTTC
TRBJ2-2 | . | . | TRBV19 | CASGRGERELFF | TGTGCCAGTGGCAGGGGGGAGCGGGAGCTGTTTTTT
TRBJ1-2 | once | . | TRBV7-9 | CASSLDGTYGYTF | TGTGCCAGCAGCTTAGACGGGACTTATGGCTACACCTTC
TRBJ2-7 | . | . | TRBV28 | CASSPGRGQYF | TGTGCCAGCAGTCCAGGAAGAGGGCAGTACTTC
TRBJ2-1 | . | TRBD2 | TRBV27 | CASSRGLAGDEQFF | TGTGCCAGCAGCCGTGGACTAGCGGGAGATGAGCAGTTCTTC
TRBJ2-5 | once | TRBD1 | TRBV5-6 | CASSIQGQETQYF | TGTGCCAGCAGCATACAGGGGCAAGAGACCCAGTACTTC
TRBJ2-7 | . | . | TRBV7-8 | CASSLGVRTTSYEQYF | TGTGCCAGCAGCTTAGGAGTCAGGACCACGTCTTACGAGCAGTACTTC
TRBJ2-2 | . | TRBD2 | TRBV2 | CASSDWLAGVRGTGELFF | TGTGCCAGCAGTGACTGGCTAGCGGGAGTACGAGGGACCGGGGAGCTGTTTTTT
TRBJ2-1 | . | . | TRBV6-5 | CASSYPGNNEQFF | TGTGCCAGCAGTTACCCAGGGAACAATGAGCAGTTCTTC
TRBJ2-3 | . | TRBD2 | TRBV11-2 | CASSFRTSPDTQYF | TGTGCCAGCAGCTTTCGGACTAGTCCAGATACGCAGTATTTT
TRBJ2-5 | . | . | TRBV7-9 | CASSSSAQRLETQYF | TGTGCCAGCAGCTCTTCTGCCCAGCGACTGGAGACCCAGTACTTC
TRBJ1-5 | . | . | TRBV6-6 | CASRPRVSNQPQHF | TGTGCCAGCAGGCCCAGGGTTAGCAATCAGCCCCAGCATTTT
TRBJ1-2 | . | TRBD1 | TRBV28 | CASSPGQVVSGYTF | TGTGCCAGCAGTCCAGGACAGGTAGTCTCTGGCTACACCTTC
TRBJ2-7 | . | TRBD1 | TRBV6-6 | CASSIDRGLSYEQYF | TGTGCCAGCAGCATCGACAGGGGGCTCTCCTACGAGCAGTACTTC
TRBJ1-1 | . | . | TRBV19 | CASNGAYTEAFF | TGTGCCAGTAATGGGGCCTACACTGAAGCTTTCTTT